Shown below are 23 T cell receptor beta chains from a single sample sequenced in a study of shared clonotypes between healthy human individuals. Here immunoSEQ multiplex PCR was the method, and the copy in TCRdb shows in-frame clones only, minus some. In the table there are approximately 2.5 million clones, over 85% of which are singletons. Sequencing was done on a sample of naive CD4+ T cells from PBMCs. Subset reported: CD45RA+ positively selected. These receptor sequences come from a man younger than 30 in good health. Some clones in this sample may be carry-over from other donors' samples.

The V and J genes are TRBV29-1 and TRBJ2-3; a weak D match, TRBD2 (6 bases). Deletions cut 7 bases from V and 8 bases from J, with 10 bases between. Germline loops: CDR1 SQVTM, CDR2 ANQGSEA. The CDR3 length is 10 residues. For the CDR3, the DNA is TGCAGCGCTAGCGTGGGTACGCAGTATTTT. Its translation is CSASVGTQYF.

The chain carries TRBV2 and TRBJ2-2; TRBD1 aligns across 10 bases. The CDR3 consists of 15 residues. V dropped 10 bases and J dropped 5; count of bases not matched to a gene: 10. Germline CDR1 SNHLY, CDR2 FYNNEI. CDR3 residues: CANGGPGQGTGELFF. For the CDR3, the DNA is TGTGCCAACGGTGGACCGGGACAGGGGACCGGGGAGCTGTTTTTT.

This rearrangement joins TRBV7-2 to TRBJ2-1, with D hard to call. Trimming left V 10 bases short and J 6 bases short, with 10 bases between. Per germline, CDR1 SGHTA and CDR2 FQGNSA. This CDR3 has 11 amino acids. CDR3 loop: CATYSVNEQFF. CDR3 nucleotides: TGTGCCACCTACAGTGTCAATGAGCAGTTCTTC.

The rearrangement uses TRBV6-1 and TRBJ2-3; 7 bases match TRBD1. The germline gives CDR1 MNHNS, CDR2 SASEGT. With V trimmed by 5 bases and J by 2 bases, 4 bases remained unmatched. The CDR3 loop spans 14 amino acids. CDR3 region: CASSKQGDTDTQYF. For the CDR3, the DNA is TGTGCCAGCAGTAAGCAGGGGGACACAGATACGCAGTATTTT.

The chain recombines TRBV6-1 with TRBJ2-7, with D perhaps TRBD2 (6 bases). V lost 10 bases to trimming and J lost 11 bases, with 21 bases between them. From germline, CDR1 is MNHNS and CDR2 SASEGT. CDR3 size: 12 residues. The CDR3: CATNYKTGEEYF. DNA of the CDR3: TGTGCCACCAACTATAAAACCGGGGAGGAGTACTTC.

Points on this clone: Within the sample, other DNA sequences also encode this same CDR3. The J gene is TRBJ2-7, the V gene TRBV5-1; a possible D gene is TRBD2 (5 bases). Germline values: CDR1 SGHRS, CDR2 YFSETQ. V lost 1 base to trimming and J lost 4 bases, with 6 bases between them. The CDR3 runs to 12 residues. In DNA, the CDR3 is TGCGCCAGCAGCTTGAGCGGATACGAGCAGTACTTC. The encoded protein is CASSLSGYEQYF.

The chain carries TRBV12-2 and TRBJ2-2. TRBV12-2 is a pseudogene segment. The CDR3 totals 17 residues. The CDR3 spells CASRLGRRTDYTGELFF. Here the CDR3 DNA reads TGTGCAAGTCGCCTAGGCCGAAGGACGGATTACACCGGGGAGCTGTTTTTT.

The rearrangement joins TRBV10-1 to TRBJ2-3; 7 bases agree with TRBD1. V was pared by 3 bases and J by 0 bases, with 3 bases of the junction left unmatched. The CDR3 length is 15 residues. Germline V gene lookup returns CDR1 WNHNN and CDR2 SYGVQD (reference sequence). The CDR3 region has the DNA TGCGCCAGCAGTGAAGGACAGGTTAGCACAGATACGCAGTATTTT. This gives the protein CASSEGQVSTDTQYF.

Here the CDR3 DNA reads TGTGCCAGCAGCAATCCGGGACTAGCGGGAGAAGAGACCCAGTACTTC. Its protein is CASSNPGLAGEETQYF. This chain joins TRBV7-9 and TRBJ2-5; 14 positions agree with TRBD2. Looked up from germline, CDR1 is SEHNR and CDR2 is FQNEAQ (reference sequence). The CDR3 contains 16 residues. V lost 5 bases, J lost 3 bases, and 5 bases stayed unmatched. Supplemented by reference TRBV7-9 and TRBJ2-5, the full variable domain reads DTGVSQNPRHKITKRGQNVTFRCDPISEHNRLYWYRQTLGQGPEFLTYFQNEAQLEKSRLLSDRFSAERPKGSFSTLEIQRTEQGDSAMYLCASSNPGLAGEETQYFGPGTRLLVL.

The chain links TRBV7-2 to TRBJ1-5; D might be TRBD1 (6 bases). The length of the CDR3 is 13 residues. The germline V and J ends were trimmed by 5 bases and 7 bases, with 12 bases remaining between them. Germline V CDR1 and CDR2: SGHTA, FQGNSA. Here the CDR3 DNA reads TGTGCCAGCAGCGCACAGGGTTCCCAGCCCCAGCATTTT. This translates into CASSAQGSQPQHF. Drawing the rest from reference TRBV7-2 and TRBJ1-5, the complete variable domain is GAGVSQSPSNKVTEKGKDVELRCDPISGHTALYWYRQSLGQGLEFLIYFQGNSAPDKSGLPSDRFSAERTGGSVSTLTIQRTQQEDSAVYLCASSAQGSQPQHFGDGTRLSIL.

The chain recombines TRBV5-1 with TRBJ2-1; TRBD2 might be the D (6 bases). Germline values: CDR1 SGHRS, CDR2 YFSETQ. V was shortened by 4 bases and J by 1 base, with 12 bases between the two germline ends. This CDR3 has 15 amino acids. The CDR3 loop reads CASSPGARSYNEQFF. The CDR3 DNA reads TGCGCCAGCAGCCCGGGAGCGAGATCCTACAATGAGCAGTTCTTC.

The sample holds a few counts of this clone. The chain uses TRBV11-2 and TRBJ2-2, with 9 bases that match TRBD2. V was pared by 0 bases and J by 4 bases, with 9 bases of the junction left unmatched. CDR1 SGHAT and CDR2 FQNNGV come from the germline V gene. CDR3 size: 18 residues. In DNA, the CDR3 is TGTGCCAGCAGCTTAGACCTTTGGGTTAGCGGGAGCACCGGGGAGCTGTTTTTT. It is translated as CASSLDLWVSGSTGELFF.

The rearrangement links TRBV28 to TRBJ2-2; 8 bases map to TRBD1. The CDR3 spans 15 residues. Germline-derived CDR1 and CDR2 are MDHEN and SYDVKM. Trimming removed 6 bases from V and 6 bases from J; junction bases left unmatched: 9. This chain's CDR3 is CASSSPAGGPGELFF. The CDR3 DNA reads TGTGCCAGCAGCTCCCCGGCAGGGGGCCCCGGGGAGCTGTTTTTT.

The V and J genes are TRBV10-1 and TRBJ2-2, with D perhaps TRBD1 (5 bases). V gave up 4 bases and J gave up 7 bases, with 16 bases separating them. CDR1 is WNHNN and CDR2 is SYGVQD in the germline V gene (reference sequence). The CDR3 length is 15 residues. As DNA, the CDR3 is TGCGCCAGCAGTGTCACAGGTTTTGGTGGCGGGGAGCTGTTTTTT. The encoded protein is CASSVTGFGGGELFF.

This rearrangement joins TRBV18 to TRBJ2-7; D perhaps matches TRBD2 (5 bases). CDR1 and CDR2 (germline): KGHSH, LQKENI. This CDR3 is 15 amino acids long. V lost 2 bases and J lost 2, with 13 bases in between. CDR3 residues: CASSPSRGRAYEQYF. Here the CDR3 DNA reads TGTGCCAGCTCACCAAGTCGAGGGAGAGCCTACGAGCAGTACTTC.

The V call is TRBV28, the J call TRBJ2-5; 9 bases line up with TRBD1. Trimming cost V 8 bases and J 5 bases; bases outside gene matches: 9. CDR1 and CDR2 (germline): MDHEN, SYDVKM. The CDR3 has 14 residues. The CDR3 DNA is TGTGCCAGCCAGACAGGGGGAGTTGGGGAGACCCAGTACTTC. This sequence encodes CASQTGGVGETQYF.

The chain employs TRBV28 and TRBJ1-3; maybe TRBD1 (5 bases). V was cut by 6 bases and J by 0 bases, with 12 bases left in between. Per germline, CDR1 MDHEN and CDR2 SYDVKM. The CDR3 consists of 15 residues. In DNA form, the CDR3 reads TGTGCCAGCAGGGGGGGTGGTAACTCTGGAAACACCATATATTTT. Its translation: CASRGGGNSGNTIYF.

This sequence joins TRBV5-1 and TRBJ2-1; the D is unclear. Trimming cost V 1 base and J 3 bases, with 11 bases left between them. The CDR3 spans 15 residues. Germline V gene sequence: CDR1 SGHRS, CDR2 YFSETQ. The CDR3 spells CASSLIPTLYNEQFF. The CDR3 coding sequence is TGCGCCAGCAGCTTGATCCCAACACTCTACAATGAGCAGTTCTTC.

V and J are TRBV7-2 and TRBJ2-4, with 8 bases matching TRBD2. Trimming cost V 3 bases and J 6 bases; bases outside gene matches: 4. The CDR3 sequence is 14 residues long. Looked up from germline, CDR1 is SGHTA and CDR2 is FQGNSA. The CDR3 nucleotides are TGTGCCAGCAGCTTGAGTACTAGCGGAAACATTCAGTACTTC. This gives the protein CASSLSTSGNIQYF.

V gene TRBV2 combines with J gene TRBJ2-4; D is perhaps TRBD1 (7 bases). Germline lookup yields CDR1 SNHLY and CDR2 FYNNEI. The CDR3 length is 14 residues. Trimming removed 8 bases at V and 4 bases at J, with 15 bases between. Written as DNA, the CDR3 is TGTGCCAGCGCGCGGGACAGCCAGAAAAACATTCAGTACTTC. Its translation: CASARDSQKNIQYF. The entire variable domain, with the rest obtained from reference TRBV2 and TRBJ2-4, is as follows: EPEVTQTPSHQVTQMGQEVILRCVPISNHLYFYWYRQILGQKVEFLVSFYNNEISEKSEIFDDQFSVERPDGSNFTLKIRSTKLEDSAMYFCASARDSQKNIQYFGAGTRLSVL.

In the case of this clone: This specimen includes other DNA sequences encoding the same CDR3. The CDR3 loop reads CAGGDFTDTQYF. CDR3 nucleotide sequence: TGTGCCGGGGGTGACTTCACAGATACGCAGTATTTT. This chain links TRBV30 with TRBJ2-3; tentatively, D is TRBD1 or TRBD2 (5 bases each). V lost 8 bases to trimming and J lost 2 bases, with 11 bases between them. This CDR3 contains 12 residues. The germline V gene encodes CDR1 GTSNPN and CDR2 SVGIG (reference sequence).

This sequence joins TRBV7-3 and TRBJ2-3, with D uncertain. CDR3 length: 14 residues. Germline CDR1 and CDR2: SGHTA and FQGTGA. The V end lost 2 bases, the J end lost 1 base, and 7 bases lay between the germline ends. In DNA, the CDR3 is TGTGCCAGCAGCTTATTAACAGGCACAGATACGCAGTATTTT. Amino acids: CASSLLTGTDTQYF.

The chain combines TRBV11-3 with TRBJ2-3, with D unresolved. This CDR3 contains 14 residues. V shed 5 bases and J shed 0 bases, with 9 bases lying between them. Germline CDR1 is SGHNT and CDR2 is YENEEA. For the CDR3, the DNA is TGTGCCAGCAGCCCCAGGAGTAGCACAGATACGCAGTATTTT. Residues: CASSPRSSTDTQYF.